A selection of T cell receptor beta chains follows, all from one sample in a study of a mutant IDH1 vaccine in newly diagnosed glioma. Repertoires were generated with immunoSEQ multiplex PCR, while TCRdb's copy carries only in-frame clones and drops some. The sample gives fewer than 45,000 clones, just under 95% of which show up once; under 20% is in the top ten. The starting material was PBMCs, obtained from a glioma patient treated with radiotherapy, temozolomide or both. These receptors were collected from a man between 18 and 35 years old with glioma. Both conserved end residues are part of each CDR3. D genes are given only for firm matches. Expanded clones are given a class, and other clones once, few, many or no size at all.

V gene: TRBV30; J gene: TRBJ1-5; clone size: .; D gene: .; CDR3 protein: CAWSAGLMGQPQHF; CDR3 DNA: TGTGCCTGGAGTGCGGGCCTTATGGGGCAGCCCCAGCATTTT
V gene: TRBV7-2; J gene: TRBJ1-6; clone size: .; D gene: .; CDR3 protein: CASRPDGRGSYNSPLHF; CDR3 DNA: TGTGCCAGCAGACCCGACGGCAGGGGCTCCTATAATTCACCCCTCCACTTT
V gene: TRBV7-9; J gene: TRBJ2-5; clone size: .; D gene: TRBD1; CDR3 protein: CASSLDRGGQETQYF; CDR3 DNA: TGTGCCAGCAGCCTCGACAGGGGGGGCCAAGAGACCCAGTACTTC
V gene: TRBV6-6; J gene: TRBJ2-1; clone size: .; D gene: .; CDR3 protein: CASSRTLNEQFF; CDR3 DNA: TGTGCCAGCAGTCGGACTCTCAATGAGCAGTTCTTC
V gene: TRBV9; J gene: TRBJ1-5; clone size: .; D gene: .; CDR3 protein: CASSVARNRARVFSNQPQHF; CDR3 DNA: TGTGCCAGCAGCGTAGCCCGTAACAGGGCGAGGGTGTTCTCAAATCAGCCCCAGCATTTT
V gene: TRBV27; J gene: TRBJ1-2; clone size: .; D gene: TRBD1; CDR3 protein: CASSLRTGGYGYTF; CDR3 DNA: TGTGCCAGCAGTTTAAGGACAGGGGGATATGGCTACACCTTC
V gene: TRBV9; J gene: TRBJ1-2; clone size: .; D gene: TRBD1; CDR3 protein: CASSGGTGSWDYGYTF; CDR3 DNA: TGTGCCAGCAGCGGCGGGACAGGGAGTTGGGACTATGGCTACACCTTC
V gene: TRBV18; J gene: TRBJ1-1; clone size: .; D gene: .; CDR3 protein: CASSPPGQGQGMNTEAFF; CDR3 DNA: TGTGCCAGCTCACCACCGGGCCAGGGTCAGGGTATGAACACTGAAGCTTTCTTT
V gene: TRBV5-6; J gene: TRBJ2-5; clone size: .; D gene: .; CDR3 protein: CASSLAYTEAYGTQYF; CDR3 DNA: TGTGCCAGCAGCTTGGCCTATACTGAGGCCTACGGGACCCAGTACTTC
V gene: TRBV30; J gene: TRBJ2-3; clone size: .; D gene: .; CDR3 protein: CAWSEGGTDTQYF; CDR3 DNA: TGTGCCTGGAGTGAAGGGGGCACAGATACGCAGTATTTT
V gene: TRBV29-1; J gene: TRBJ1-1; clone size: .; D gene: .; CDR3 protein: CSVVGSSGNTEAFF; CDR3 DNA: TGCAGCGTTGTTGGGAGCTCGGGCAACACTGAAGCTTTCTTT
V gene: TRBV6-5; J gene: TRBJ2-3; clone size: .; D gene: TRBD1; CDR3 protein: CASSGQGGDTQYF; CDR3 DNA: TGTGCCAGCAGCGGACAGGGGGGAGATACGCAGTATTTT
V gene: TRBV6-5; J gene: TRBJ1-1; clone size: .; D gene: .; CDR3 protein: CASNHLGGTEAFF; CDR3 DNA: TGTGCCAGCAACCACCTCGGGGGGACTGAAGCTTTCTTT
V gene: TRBV5-5; J gene: TRBJ1-2; clone size: few; D gene: .; CDR3 protein: CASSKGTNYGYTF; CDR3 DNA: TGTGCCAGCAGTAAGGGGACTAACTATGGCTACACCTTC
V gene: TRBV27; J gene: TRBJ2-3; clone size: .; D gene: .; CDR3 protein: CASIPRREYF; CDR3 DNA: TGTGCCAGCATCCCCCGGCGAGAGTATTTT
V gene: TRBV6-5; J gene: TRBJ2-6; clone size: medium-sized; D gene: .; CDR3 protein: CASSVDGSGANVLTF; CDR3 DNA: TGTGCCAGCAGTGTCGACGGATCTGGGGCCAACGTCCTGACTTTC
V gene: TRBV15; J gene: TRBJ1-2; clone size: .; D gene: .; CDR3 protein: CATSRDPRNYGYTF; CDR3 DNA: TGTGCCACCAGCAGAGATCCTAGGAACTATGGCTACACCTTC
V gene: TRBV6-1; J gene: TRBJ1-5; clone size: .; D gene: TRBD1; CDR3 protein: CASSEGQGEFQPQHF; CDR3 DNA: TGTGCCAGCAGTGAAGGACAGGGCGAGTTTCAGCCCCAGCATTTT
V gene: TRBV7-2; J gene: TRBJ2-5; clone size: .; D gene: .; CDR3 protein: CASSLAHAGTETQYF; CDR3 DNA: TGTGCCAGCAGCTTAGCGCACGCGGGAACGGAGACCCAGTACTTC
V gene: TRBV9; J gene: TRBJ2-7; clone size: .; D gene: .; CDR3 protein: CASSGTGTSEGEQYF; CDR3 DNA: TGTGCCAGCAGCGGAACCGGGACTTCTGAGGGGGAGCAGTACTTC
V gene: TRBV28; J gene: TRBJ1-1; clone size: .; D gene: TRBD1; CDR3 protein: CASSGTGGRNTEAFF; CDR3 DNA: TGTGCCAGCAGTGGGACAGGGGGTCGGAACACTGAAGCTTTCTTT
V gene: TRBV7-9; J gene: TRBJ1-1; clone size: .; D gene: TRBD1; CDR3 protein: CASSLTAGGNTEAFF; CDR3 DNA: TGTGCCAGCAGCTTAACGGCAGGGGGGAACACTGAAGCTTTCTTT
V gene: TRBV15; J gene: TRBJ1-2; clone size: .; D gene: .; CDR3 protein: CATSRDLGPGLYGYTF; CDR3 DNA: TGTGCCACCAGCAGAGATTTGGGTCCAGGGCTCTATGGCTACACCTTC
V gene: TRBV9; J gene: TRBJ2-7; clone size: .; D gene: .; CDR3 protein: CASSVEGQAASEQYF; CDR3 DNA: TGTGCCAGCAGCGTAGAGGGGCAGGCGGCCTCCGAGCAGTACTTC
V gene: TRBV4-3; J gene: TRBJ1-1; clone size: once; D gene: .; CDR3 protein: CASRPMVRGLNTEAFF; CDR3 DNA: TGCGCCAGCAGGCCAATGGTTCGGGGATTGAACACTGAAGCTTTCTTT
V gene: TRBV5-6; J gene: TRBJ2-1; clone size: once; D gene: .; CDR3 protein: CASSLAGPYNEQFF; CDR3 DNA: TGTGCCAGCAGCTTGGCGGGCCCCTACAATGAGCAGTTCTTC
V gene: TRBV4-1; J gene: TRBJ2-7; clone size: .; D gene: TRBD2; CDR3 protein: CASSPRLAGAYEQYF; CDR3 DNA: TGCGCCAGCAGCCCTAGACTAGCGGGGGCCTACGAGCAGTACTTC
V gene: TRBV30; J gene: TRBJ1-1; clone size: .; D gene: TRBD1; CDR3 protein: CAWSGRTGPGAEAFF; CDR3 DNA: TGTGCCTGGAGTGGGAGGACAGGGCCGGGGGCTGAAGCTTTCTTT
V gene: TRBV4-2; J gene: TRBJ2-1; clone size: .; D gene: TRBD2; CDR3 protein: CASSQEAGVWNEQFF; CDR3 DNA: TGTGCCAGCAGCCAAGAAGCGGGAGTGTGGAATGAGCAGTTCTTC
V gene: TRBV7-2; J gene: TRBJ2-7; clone size: .; D gene: TRBD1; CDR3 protein: CASTNLGTGGREQYF; CDR3 DNA: TGTGCCAGCACCAACTTAGGGACAGGGGGAAGAGAGCAGTACTTC
V gene: TRBV10-1; J gene: TRBJ1-1; clone size: .; D gene: .; CDR3 protein: CASSEQGGTEAFF; CDR3 DNA: TGCGCCAGCAGTGAGCAGGGAGGAACTGAAGCTTTCTTT
V gene: TRBV18; J gene: TRBJ1-5; clone size: .; D gene: TRBD1; CDR3 protein: CASSVSGQGQQPQHF; CDR3 DNA: TGTGCCAGCTCAGTATCTGGACAGGGACAACAGCCCCAGCATTTT
V gene: TRBV4-2; J gene: TRBJ2-7; clone size: .; D gene: .; CDR3 protein: CASSQDSGGVDTRYF; CDR3 DNA: TGTGCCAGCAGCCAAGATTCCGGAGGGGTCGACACTAGGTACTTC
V gene: TRBV2; J gene: TRBJ1-5; clone size: .; D gene: TRBD1; CDR3 protein: CASSGDRRYQPQHF; CDR3 DNA: TGTGCCAGCTCTGGGGACAGGAGGTATCAGCCCCAGCATTTT
V gene: TRBV4-2; J gene: TRBJ2-1; clone size: .; D gene: .; CDR3 protein: CASSQESLSRALGYNEQFF; CDR3 DNA: TGTGCCAGCAGCCAAGAAAGCCTCTCTAGGGCCCTTGGCTACAATGAGCAGTTCTTC
V gene: TRBV5-1; J gene: TRBJ2-1; clone size: .; D gene: TRBD2; CDR3 protein: CASSWGLAGDASYNEQFF; CDR3 DNA: TGCGCCAGCAGCTGGGGACTAGCGGGAGATGCGTCCTACAATGAGCAGTTCTTC
V gene: TRBV7-9; J gene: TRBJ1-3; clone size: .; D gene: .; CDR3 protein: CASRLGPGPGNTIYF; CDR3 DNA: TGTGCCAGCAGACTCGGACCTGGGCCTGGAAACACCATATATTTT
V gene: TRBV30; J gene: TRBJ1-4; clone size: .; D gene: .; CDR3 protein: CAWGAGADEKLFF; CDR3 DNA: TGTGCCTGGGGGGCGGGGGCGGATGAAAAACTGTTTTTT
V gene: TRBV10-3; J gene: TRBJ2-3; clone size: .; D gene: .; CDR3 protein: CAISESGGASTDTQYF; CDR3 DNA: TGTGCCATCAGTGAGTCGGGCGGGGCTAGCACAGATACGCAGTATTTT
V gene: TRBV20-1; J gene: TRBJ1-2; clone size: .; D gene: .; CDR3 protein: CSAPEAYGYTF; CDR3 DNA: TGCAGTGCTCCCGAGGCCTATGGCTACACCTTC
V gene: TRBV27; J gene: TRBJ1-3; clone size: .; D gene: .; CDR3 protein: CASSTDRTSGNTIYF; CDR3 DNA: TGTGCCAGCAGTACGGACAGAACTTCTGGAAACACCATATATTTT
V gene: TRBV7-8; J gene: TRBJ2-7; clone size: .; D gene: TRBD2; CDR3 protein: CASSPGTSGRTAEQYF; CDR3 DNA: TGTGCCAGCAGCCCCGGGACTAGCGGGAGAACTGCCGAGCAGTACTTC
V gene: TRBV4-2; J gene: TRBJ2-2; clone size: .; D gene: TRBD2; CDR3 protein: CASSQDRGAGELFF; CDR3 DNA: TGTGCCAGCAGCCAAGATCGGGGGGCCGGGGAGCTGTTTTTT
V gene: TRBV6-5; J gene: TRBJ1-6; clone size: .; D gene: .; CDR3 protein: CASSYSPGGWSSPLHF; CDR3 DNA: TGTGCCAGCAGTTACTCTCCAGGCGGATGGAGCTCACCCCTCCACTTT
V gene: TRBV4-1; J gene: TRBJ1-5; clone size: .; D gene: .; CDR3 protein: CASSQRGEGYGQPQHF; CDR3 DNA: TGCGCCAGCAGCCAGAGGGGGGAAGGGTACGGACAGCCCCAGCATTTT
V gene: TRBV30; J gene: TRBJ1-4; clone size: .; D gene: .; CDR3 protein: CAWALQGLDEKLFF; CDR3 DNA: TGTGCCTGGGCCTTACAGGGATTGGATGAAAAACTGTTTTTT
V gene: TRBV7-8; J gene: TRBJ1-2; clone size: .; D gene: .; CDR3 protein: CASSRGGADGYTF; CDR3 DNA: TGTGCCAGCAGCCGAGGGGGGGCAGATGGCTACACCTTC
V gene: TRBV30; J gene: TRBJ1-3; clone size: .; D gene: .; CDR3 protein: CAWTTGPGNTIYF; CDR3 DNA: TGTGCCTGGACCACAGGCCCTGGAAACACCATATATTTT
V gene: TRBV5-4; J gene: TRBJ1-1; clone size: .; D gene: .; CDR3 protein: CASSGTWGGTEAFF; CDR3 DNA: TGTGCCAGCAGCGGTACGTGGGGGGGAACTGAAGCTTTCTTT
V gene: TRBV20-1; J gene: TRBJ2-7; clone size: .; D gene: TRBD2; CDR3 protein: CSARGGTEQYF; CDR3 DNA: TGCAGTGCTAGGGGGGGGACCGAGCAGTACTTC
V gene: TRBV7-7; J gene: TRBJ1-5; clone size: .; D gene: .; CDR3 protein: CASSSGVNQPQHF; CDR3 DNA: TGTGCCAGCAGCTCGGGGGTCAATCAGCCCCAGCATTTT
V gene: TRBV6-5; J gene: TRBJ2-2; clone size: .; D gene: TRBD1; CDR3 protein: CASSYYRGAGELFF; CDR3 DNA: TGTGCCAGCAGTTACTACAGGGGCGCCGGGGAGCTGTTTTTT
V gene: TRBV28; J gene: TRBJ1-5; clone size: .; D gene: .; CDR3 protein: CASSPTTGRHQPQHF; CDR3 DNA: TGTGCCAGCAGTCCAACGACCGGACGGCATCAGCCCCAGCATTTT
V gene: TRBV9; J gene: TRBJ2-2; clone size: .; D gene: .; CDR3 protein: CASSIRGDANTGELFF; CDR3 DNA: TGTGCCAGCAGCATAAGGGGCGACGCGAACACCGGGGAGCTGTTTTTT
V gene: TRBV7-2; J gene: TRBJ1-2; clone size: .; D gene: .; CDR3 protein: CASSSGPHNGYTF; CDR3 DNA: TGTGCCAGCAGCTCGGGACCTCATAATGGCTACACCTTC